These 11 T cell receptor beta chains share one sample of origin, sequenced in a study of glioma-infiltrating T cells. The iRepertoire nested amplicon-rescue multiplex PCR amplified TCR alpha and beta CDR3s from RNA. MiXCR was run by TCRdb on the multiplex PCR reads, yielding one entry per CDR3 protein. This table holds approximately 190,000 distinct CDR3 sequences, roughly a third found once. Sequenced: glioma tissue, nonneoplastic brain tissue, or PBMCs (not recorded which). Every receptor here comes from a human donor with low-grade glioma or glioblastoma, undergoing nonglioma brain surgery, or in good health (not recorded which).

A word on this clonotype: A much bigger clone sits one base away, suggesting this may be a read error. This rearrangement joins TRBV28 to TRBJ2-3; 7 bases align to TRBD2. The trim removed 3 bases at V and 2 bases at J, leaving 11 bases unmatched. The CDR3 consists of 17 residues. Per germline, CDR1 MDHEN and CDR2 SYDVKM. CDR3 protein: CASSFGSSGVPTDTQYF. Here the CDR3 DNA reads TGTGCCAGCAGTTTTGGGTCTAGCGGAGTACCCACAGATACGCAGTATTTT.

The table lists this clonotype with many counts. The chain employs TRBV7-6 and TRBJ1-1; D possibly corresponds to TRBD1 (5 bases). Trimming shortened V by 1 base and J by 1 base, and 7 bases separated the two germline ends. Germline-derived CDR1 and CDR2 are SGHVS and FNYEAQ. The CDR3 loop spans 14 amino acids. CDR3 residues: CASSLGTRNTEAFF. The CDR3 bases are TGTGCCAGCAGCTTAGGGACACGGAACACTGAAGCTTTCTTT.

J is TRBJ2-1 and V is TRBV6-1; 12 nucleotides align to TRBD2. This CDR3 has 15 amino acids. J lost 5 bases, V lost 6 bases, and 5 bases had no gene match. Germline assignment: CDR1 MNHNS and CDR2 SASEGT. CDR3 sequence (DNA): TGTGCCAGCAGCCGACTAGCGGGAGACAACAATGAGCAGTTCTTC. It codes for CASSRLAGDNNEQFF.

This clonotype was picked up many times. This chain's CDR3 is CASSPMTSGEYNEQFF. CDR3 coding DNA: TGCGCCAGCAGCCCGATGACTAGCGGGGAATACAATGAGCAGTTCTTC. The chain links TRBV5-1 to TRBJ2-1; 11 bases map to TRBD2. CDR3 length: 16 amino acids. The germline gives CDR1 SGHRS, CDR2 YFSETQ. V shed 4 bases and J 4 bases; nucleotides not matched to a gene: 7.

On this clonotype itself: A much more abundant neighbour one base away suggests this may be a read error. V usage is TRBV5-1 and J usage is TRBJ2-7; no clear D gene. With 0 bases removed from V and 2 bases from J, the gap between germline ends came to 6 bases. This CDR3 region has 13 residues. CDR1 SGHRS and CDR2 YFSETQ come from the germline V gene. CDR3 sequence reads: CASSLVQTYEQYF. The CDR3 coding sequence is TGCGCCAGCAGCTTGGTACAGACCTACGAGCAGTACTTC. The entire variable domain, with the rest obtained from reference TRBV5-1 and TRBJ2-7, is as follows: KAGVTQTPRYLIKTRGQQVTLSCSPISGHRSVSWYQQTPGQGLQFLFEYFSETQRNKGNFPGRFSGRQFSNSRSEMNVSTLELGDSALYLCASSLVQTYEQYFGPGTRLTVT.

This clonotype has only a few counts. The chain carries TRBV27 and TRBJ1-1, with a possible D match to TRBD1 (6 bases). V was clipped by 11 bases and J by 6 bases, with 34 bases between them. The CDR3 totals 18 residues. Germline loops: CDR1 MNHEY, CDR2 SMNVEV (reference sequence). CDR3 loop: CAPRGTPGGAGIVAEAFF. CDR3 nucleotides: TGTGCCCCCAGGGGAACTCCAGGAGGGGCAGGCATCGTCGCTGAAGCTTTCTTT.

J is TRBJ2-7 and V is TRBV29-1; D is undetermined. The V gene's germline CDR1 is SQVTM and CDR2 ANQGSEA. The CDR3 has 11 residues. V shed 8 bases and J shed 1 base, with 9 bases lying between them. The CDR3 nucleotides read TGCAGCTTTTCGAGATCCTACGAGCAGTACTTC. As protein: CSFSRSYEQYF.

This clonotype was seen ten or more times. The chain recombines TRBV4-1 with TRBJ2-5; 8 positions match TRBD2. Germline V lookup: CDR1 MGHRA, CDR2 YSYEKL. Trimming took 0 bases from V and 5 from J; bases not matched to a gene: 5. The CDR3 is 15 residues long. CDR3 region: CASSQDGAGGETQYF. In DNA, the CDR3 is TGCGCCAGCAGCCAAGACGGGGCGGGAGGTGAGACCCAGTACTTC.

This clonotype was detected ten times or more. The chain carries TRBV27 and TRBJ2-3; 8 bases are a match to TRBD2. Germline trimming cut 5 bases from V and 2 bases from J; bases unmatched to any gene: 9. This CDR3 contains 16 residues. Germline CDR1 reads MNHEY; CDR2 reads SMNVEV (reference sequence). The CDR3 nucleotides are TGTGCCAGCAGTCCCAAACTAGCGGCGGTCACAGATACGCAGTATTTT. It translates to CASSPKLAAVTDTQYF.

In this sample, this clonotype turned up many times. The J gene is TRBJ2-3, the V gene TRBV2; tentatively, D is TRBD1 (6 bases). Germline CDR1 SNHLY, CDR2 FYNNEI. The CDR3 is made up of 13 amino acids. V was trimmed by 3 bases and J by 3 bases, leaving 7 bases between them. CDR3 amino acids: CASSDRGTDTQYF. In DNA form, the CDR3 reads TGTGCCAGCAGTGACAGGGGTACAGATACGCAGTATTTT.

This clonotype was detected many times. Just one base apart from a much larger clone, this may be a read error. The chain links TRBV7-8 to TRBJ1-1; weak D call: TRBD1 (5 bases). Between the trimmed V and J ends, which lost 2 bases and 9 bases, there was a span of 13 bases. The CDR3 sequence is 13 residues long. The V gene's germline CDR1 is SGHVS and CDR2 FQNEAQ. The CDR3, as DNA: TGTGCCAGCAGCTTAAGGGGCGTCGGTAAAGCTTTCTTT. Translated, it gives CASSLRGVGKAFF.